One and the same sample provided the 16 T cell receptor beta chains below, sequenced in a study of kidney transplant recipient with SARS-CoV-2 infection. TCRdb re-derived calls from the reads in MiXCR, one entry per CDR3 protein. Among about 240,000 distinct CDR3 sequences, more than 25% were seen once, and the ten largest hold nearly 7.5%. This sample comprised a blood sample, obtained at baseline and on day 111 from a kidney transplant recipient. Receptor source: a young adult male patient who had COVID-19 and was a kidney transplant recipient. Some T cells here may be from the graft donor.

As DNA, the CDR3 is TGTGCCAGCAGTGCGGACTATCAACAAGAGACCCAGTACTTC. Protein product: CASSADYQQETQYF. The chain joins TRBV6-5 to TRBJ2-5; tentative D call: TRBD2 (6 bases). There are 14 residues in the CDR3. Germline values: CDR1 MNHEY, CDR2 SVGAGI. V lost 5 bases and J 2 bases, leaving 12 bases between the germline ends.

At least ten counts were recorded for this clonotype. This chain links TRBV24-1 with TRBJ2-2; TRBD2 matches at 8 bases. The CDR3 loop spans 15 amino acids. V lost 9 bases to trimming and J lost 4 bases; unmatched junction nucleotides: 9. Germline loops: CDR1 KGHDR, CDR2 SFDVKD. CDR3 in DNA: TGTGCCACCGGAGAGAGCGGGAGCCTCACCGGGGAGCTGTTTTTT. It is translated as CATGESGSLTGELFF.

There are many counts of this clonotype. The chain recombines TRBV12-2 with TRBJ1-2. TRBV12-2 is shown as a pseudogene. The CDR3 runs to 17 residues. The CDR3 is CASRDTQTPRKTYGYTF. CDR3 coding DNA: TGTGCAAGTCGCGATACACAGACTCCACGAAAGACCTATGGCTACACCTTC.

This clonotype was counted ten times or more. This chain uses TRBV6-5 with TRBJ1-1; 7 bases are shared with TRBD1. CDR1 is MNHEY, CDR2 SVGAGI, per germline. J was trimmed by 11 bases and V by 6 bases; bases with no gene match: 15. This CDR3 is built from 14 residues. The CDR3 nucleotides read TGTGCCAGCAGCTCTGACAGGGCCTCGGACTGGGCTTTCTTT. It codes for CASSSDRASDWAFF.

This clonotype was picked up a small number of times. In nucleotides, the CDR3 is TGCAGTGCTAGTGACCCCCCAAGCGGGAGGCTCGACGAGCAGTACTTC. It is translated as CSASDPPSGRLDEQYF. This chain joins TRBV20-1 and TRBJ2-7; the match to TRBD2 covers 9 bases. Germline assignment: CDR1 DFQATT and CDR2 SNEGSKA (reference sequence). This CDR3 is built from 16 residues. V dropped 3 bases and J dropped 5; count of bases not matched to a gene: 14.

This clonotype was recorded many times. V is TRBV4-2 and J is TRBJ1-3; D is unclear. The CDR3 spans 18 residues. CDR1 LGHNA and CDR2 YNFKEQ come from the germline V gene. The germline V and J ends were trimmed by 0 bases and 0 bases, with 15 bases remaining between them. The CDR3 DNA sequence: TGTGCCAGCAGCCAAGATCCGGCGGGCAGGTTCTCTGGAAACACCATATATTTT. It specifies CASSQDPAGRFSGNTIYF.

This clonotype was seen at least ten times. The chain employs TRBV20-1 and TRBJ2-7; D may be TRBD1 or TRBD2 (5 bases each). V was shortened by 2 bases and J by 4 bases, with 12 bases between the two germline ends. Germline V gives CDR1 DFQATT, CDR2 SNEGSKA (reference sequence). This CDR3 region has 13 residues. CDR3 residues: CSARHAGGYEQYF. Written as DNA, the CDR3 is TGCAGTGCTAGACATGCTGGGGGTTACGAGCAGTACTTC.

This clonotype has a count of ten or more. This sequence joins TRBV3-1 and TRBJ2-7; 10 bases align to TRBD2. Looked up from germline, CDR1 is LGHDT and CDR2 is YNNKEL (reference sequence). V lost 4 bases, J lost 2 bases, and 5 bases stayed unmatched. The CDR3 runs 15 residues. The CDR3 sequence: CASSLGGLATYEQYF. The CDR3 nucleotides are TGTGCCAGCAGCCTCGGGGGACTAGCGACCTACGAGCAGTACTTC.

As to this clonotype: A much larger clone lies a single base off, so this may be a read error. The V call is TRBV20-1, the J call TRBJ2-7, with TRBD2 identical over 10 bases. This CDR3 region has 14 residues. The ends lost 4 bases at V and 4 bases at J; junction bases unmatched: 7. CDR1 DFQATT and CDR2 SNEGSKA come from the germline V gene (reference sequence). CDR3: CSAKISGGVYEQYF. The CDR3 nucleotides read TGCAGTGCTAAAATAAGCGGGGGGGTGTACGAGCAGTACTTC.

This clonotype was counted ten times or more. The chain recombines TRBV7-6 with TRBJ1-2; D is uncertain. V lost 5 bases and J 4 bases, leaving 23 bases between the germline ends. Germline-derived CDR1 and CDR2 are SGHVS and FNYEAQ. CDR3 length: 17 amino acids. CDR3 nucleotides: TGTGCCAGCAGCCGCTGTGATGAATCTCGAAAGACCTATGGCTACACCTTC. Amino acid sequence: CASSRCDESRKTYGYTF. Supplemented by reference TRBV7-6 and TRBJ1-2, the full variable domain reads GAGVSQSPRYKVTKRGQDVALRCDPISGHVSLYWYRQALGQGPEFLTYFNYEAQQDKSGLPNDRFSAERPEGSISTLTIQRTEQRDSAMYRCASSRCDESRKTYGYTFGSGTRLTVV.

A few counts support this clonotype. The chain is built from TRBV30 and TRBJ2-4; D ambiguous. Germline loops: CDR1 GTSNPN, CDR2 SVGIG (reference sequence). V lost 2 bases and J lost 6, with 14 bases in between. This CDR3 is 14 amino acids long. In DNA, the CDR3 is TGTGCCTGGAGTACCAAACTTCGAGCAAACATTCAGTACTTC. Translation gives CAWSTKLRANIQYF.

This sequence joins TRBV6-6 and TRBJ1-2; D not certain. The CDR3 totals 17 residues. Germline CDR1 reads MNHNY; CDR2 reads SVGAGI (reference sequence). V dropped 4 bases and J dropped 4 bases, with 22 bases sitting between them. The CDR3 protein is CASSFNSGGRKTYGYTF. In nucleotides, the CDR3 is TGTGCCAGCAGTTTTAACTCAGGTGGGAGAAAGACCTATGGCTACACCTTC.

This clonotype appeared a few times. The V call is TRBV19, the J call TRBJ1-1; D ambiguous. Per germline, CDR1 LNHDA and CDR2 SQIVND (reference sequence). Deletions cut 3 bases from V and 6 bases from J, with 5 bases between. The CDR3 is made up of 11 amino acids. The CDR3 protein is CASSIGSEAFF. The CDR3 DNA reads TGTGCCAGTAGTATTGGGTCTGAAGCTTTCTTT. Using reference TRBV19 and TRBJ1-1 for the parts outside the CDR3, the full variable domain is DGGITQSPKYLFRKEGQNVTLSCEQNLNHDAMYWYRQDPGQGLRLIYYSQIVNDFQKGDIAEGYSVSREKKESFPLTVTSAQKNPTAFYLCASSIGSEAFFGQGTRLTVV.

There are many counts of this clonotype. DNA for the CDR3: TGCAGCGTTGTGCCGAACACTGAAGCTTTCTTT. This encodes CSVVPNTEAFF. J is TRBJ1-1 and V is TRBV29-1, with no clear D. CDR1 is SQVTM and CDR2 is ANQGSEA in the germline V gene. This CDR3 spans 11 amino acids. V was clipped by 4 bases and J by 1 base, with 4 bases between them.

The chain recombines TRBV7-9 with TRBJ2-6, with no clear D. Deletions cut 1 base from V and 0 bases from J, with 4 bases between. Germline V gene sequence: CDR1 SEHNR, CDR2 FQNEAQ (reference sequence). This CDR3 is 15 amino acids long. The CDR3 DNA follows: TGTGCCAGCAGCTTAGGTCCCTCTGGGGCCAACGTCCTGACTTTC. Its translation is CASSLGPSGANVLTF.

This clonotype was observed many times. This sequence joins TRBV11-2 and TRBJ1-4, with a possible D match to TRBD1 (5 bases). The CDR3 covers 15 residues. Trimming took off 0 bases at V and 8 bases at J, with 13 bases between the two ends. CDR1 and CDR2 (germline): SGHAT, FQNNGV. As DNA, the CDR3 is TGTGCCAGCAGCTTAGATCGAACCAGGGACGAAAAACTGTTTTTT. Its protein product is CASSLDRTRDEKLFF. The full variable domain, completed using reference TRBV11-2 and TRBJ1-4, is EAGVAQSPRYKIIEKRQSVAFWCNPISGHATLYWYQQILGQGPKLLIQFQNNGVVDDSQLPKDRFSAERLKGVDSTLKIQPAKLEDSAVYLCASSLDRTRDEKLFFGSGTQLSVL.